These 10 T cell receptor beta chains share one sample of origin, sequenced in a study of memory CD4+ T cells and cytomegalovirus serostatus. Some clones are missing from TCRdb's copy, which holds only in-frame ones; the method was immunoSEQ multiplex PCR. This table holds over 65,000 clones, 76% found once. The sort gate was single viable CD3+CD4+CD8-CD45RO+ cells for memory CD4+ T cells. The source material was memory CD4+ T cells from blood. These receptors were taken from an adult in good health and CMV-seropositive.

This chain links TRBV18 with TRBJ2-7, with 7 bases that match TRBD2. V was clipped by 4 bases and J by 5 bases; unmatched bases: 11. The CDR3 covers 15 residues. Germline CDR1 and CDR2: KGHSH and LQKENI. The CDR3 spells CASSLGSREFDEQYF. As DNA, the CDR3 is TGTGCCAGCTCACTCGGTTCGCGGGAGTTCGACGAGCAGTACTTC.

The chain carries TRBV4-3 and TRBJ2-1; D ambiguous. Germline V gives CDR1 LGHNA, CDR2 YSLEER. The CDR3 consists of 17 residues. Trimming took off 0 bases at V and 4 bases at J, with 16 bases between the two ends. The CDR3 loop is CASSQDVPGATYNEQFF. DNA for the CDR3: TGCGCCAGCAGCCAAGATGTTCCTGGAGCGACGTACAATGAGCAGTTCTTC.

A few counts support this clone. J is TRBJ2-3 and V is TRBV30; D uncertain. The CDR3 has 13 amino acids. Germline loops: CDR1 GTSNPN, CDR2 SVGIG (reference sequence). V lost 0 bases, J lost 10 bases, and 14 bases lay in between. The CDR3 here is CAWSVEGAKAQYF. The CDR3 DNA reads TGTGCCTGGAGTGTAGAAGGAGCGAAGGCGCAGTATTTT.

This clone was detected once. The J gene is TRBJ2-5, the V gene TRBV7-8, with D perhaps TRBD1 or TRBD2 (5 bases each). The CDR3 contains 17 residues. The V end lost 1 base, the J end lost 7 bases, and 22 bases lay between the germline ends. Germline CDR1 SGHVS, CDR2 FQNEAQ. CDR3 sequence: CASSLDLSGTPRGTQYF. The DNA of the CDR3 is TGTGCCAGCAGCTTAGATCTTAGTGGCACTCCGAGGGGGACCCAGTACTTC.

This chain uses TRBV5-4 with TRBJ2-3, with TRBD2 matching over 8 bases. Germline V gene sequence: CDR1 SGHNT, CDR2 YYREEE (reference sequence). The CDR3 runs to 16 residues. Unmatched junction bases numbered 8, after V lost 0 bases and J lost 5 bases. DNA of the CDR3: TGTGCCAGCAGCTTGGCCATAAGCGGGAGAGTAGATACGCAGTATTTT. This encodes CASSLAISGRVDTQYF. Complete variable domain (other parts from reference TRBV5-4 and TRBJ2-3): ETGVTQSPTHLIKTRGQQVTLRCSSQSGHNTVSWYQQALGQGPQFIFQYYREEENGRGNFPPRFSGLQFPNYSSELNVNALELDDSALYLCASSLAISGRVDTQYFGPGTRLTVL.

The chain has TRBV7-3 and TRBJ1-2, with D possibly being TRBD1 (6 bases). This CDR3 is built from 16 residues. CDR1 is SGHTA, CDR2 FQGTGA, per germline. V lost 5 bases to trimming and J lost 0 bases, with 16 bases between them. CDR3 residues: CASSEKAGDPNYGYTF. The CDR3 DNA sequence: TGTGCCAGCAGCGAAAAAGCAGGGGACCCTAACTATGGCTACACCTTC. Full variable domain (missing parts from reference TRBV7-3 and TRBJ1-2): GAGVSQTPSNKVTEKGKYVELRCDPISGHTALYWYRQSLGQGPEFLIYFQGTGAADDSGLPNDRFFAVRPEGSVSTLKIQRTERGDSAVYLCASSEKAGDPNYGYTFGSGTRLTVV.

The rearrangement links TRBV19 to TRBJ1-5, with 7 nucleotides matching TRBD1. From germline, CDR1 is LNHDA and CDR2 SQIVND (reference sequence). J lost 4 bases, V lost 4 bases, and 7 bases had no gene match. This CDR3 contains 15 residues. The DNA for the CDR3 is TGTGCCAGTAGTACTATGGGACAGTCGAATCAGCCCCAGCATTTT. It specifies CASSTMGQSNQPQHF.

The chain uses TRBV7-3 and TRBJ1-6; D gene ambiguous. The germline V and J ends were trimmed by 2 bases and 3 bases, with 5 bases remaining between them. In germline, CDR1 is SGHTA, CDR2 FQGTGA. This CDR3 is built from 14 residues. The CDR3 loop reads CASSLRHYNSPLHF. The CDR3 DNA is TGTGCCAGCAGCTTACGCCACTATAATTCACCCCTCCACTTT.

This sequence joins TRBV5-1 and TRBJ2-1, with D maybe TRBD2 (7 bases). The length of the CDR3 is 12 residues. The germline V gene has CDR1 SGHRS and CDR2 YFSETQ. The V and J ends lost 5 bases and 14 bases respectively, with 17 bases between them. In nucleotides, the CDR3 is TGCGCCAGCAGAGGGGAGGGGGGTTCGGAGTTCTTC. Amino acids: CASRGEGGSEFF.

J is TRBJ1-5 and V is TRBV6-9; perhaps TRBD1 as D (6 bases). Trimming pared 6 bases from V and 5 bases from J, leaving 20 bases between. CDR1 and CDR2 from the germline V gene are MNHGY and SVAAGI. The CDR3 has 16 amino acids. The CDR3 is CASSHCTTGRHQPQHF. CDR3 coding DNA: TGTGCCAGCAGCCATTGCACCACAGGGCGGCATCAGCCCCAGCATTTT.